These T cell receptor beta chains were read from a single sample in a study of control samples from healthy donors and cancer patients. Assay: immunoSEQ multiplex PCR; the TCRdb copy retains only in-frame clones and omits some. Among about 160,000 clones listed, nearly 96% were seen once. The specimen sequenced was blood. These receptors came from a woman aged 30 to 39 in good health. CDR3s include the opening cysteine and the closing phenylalanine or tryptophan. The order of the fields is V gene, J gene, D gene, clone size, CDR3 DNA, CDR3 protein. A D gene is named only where the DNA matches it firmly. Size is omitted from some rows. Given values are once, few, many or a class for expanded clones.

TRBV11-2	TRBJ1-4	TRBD1	NA	TGTGCCAGCAGCCACGGACAGGGCGGAAAACTGTTTTTT	CASSHGQGGKLFF
TRBV23-1	TRBJ1-6	NA	NA	TGCGCCAGCAGTCAATCAGACAGCCCCTCAGGTTTGCCCCTCCACTTT	CASSQSDSPSGLPLHF
TRBV29-1	TRBJ1-2	TRBD1	NA	TGCAGCGTTGAACAGGGGGCTGAGGGCTACACCTTC	CSVEQGAEGYTF
TRBV19	TRBJ2-7	NA	NA	TGTGCCAGTAGTGCAAACCGGGACACCGAGCAGTACTTC	CASSANRDTEQYF
TRBV19	TRBJ1-5	TRBD1	NA	TGTGCCAGTTGTGGGACAGGGGAGGGACGGCAGCCCCAGCATTTT	CASCGTGEGRQPQHF
TRBV7-9	TRBJ1-2	TRBD1	NA	TGTGCCAGCAGCCGGGACAGGGTTTCCTATGGCTACACCTTC	CASSRDRVSYGYTF
TRBV29-1	TRBJ2-3	NA	once	TGCAGCGTAGGACAATCAGATACGCAGTATTTT	CSVGQSDTQYF
TRBV9	TRBJ2-1	NA	once	TGTGCCAGCAGCGTGGCTCTAAGCTCCTACAATGAGCAGTTCTTC	CASSVALSSYNEQFF
TRBV14	TRBJ2-5	NA	NA	TGTGCCAGCAGCCAAGATTGGATGACGGAGACCCAGTACTTC	CASSQDWMTETQYF
TRBV3-1/TRBV3-2	TRBJ2-3	NA	NA	TGTGCCAGCAGCCAAGGGGGCGGCGGGGACACAGATACGCAGTATTTT	CASSQGGGGDTDTQYF
TRBV6-2/TRBV6-3	TRBJ2-7	TRBD2	NA	TGTGCCAGCAGTTACAGTAGCGGGGTGGCCTACGAGCAGTACTTC	CASSYSSGVAYEQYF
TRBV5-4	TRBJ1-4	NA	NA	TGTGCCAGCAGCTTGGGTGTCTCCCGCACGGACGAAAAACTGTTTTTT	CASSLGVSRTDEKLFF
TRBV27	TRBJ1-5	NA	NA	TGTGCCAGCAGTTTTAGGGTTGGAGGCAATCAGCCCCAGCATTTT	CASSFRVGGNQPQHF
TRBV5-1	TRBJ2-5	TRBD2	NA	TGCGCCAGCAGCCATATAGCGGGAGACAGAGAGACCCAGTACTTC	CASSHIAGDRETQYF
TRBV27	TRBJ2-7	TRBD1	once	TGTGCCAGCAGGCCGTGGACAGGATTTTACGAGCAGTACTTC	CASRPWTGFYEQYF
TRBV2	TRBJ1-5	TRBD1	NA	TGTGCCAGCGGGGGGCCGACAGGGGATAGCAATCAGCCCCAGCATTTT	CASGGPTGDSNQPQHF
TRBV28	TRBJ1-2	NA	NA	TGTGCCAGCAGTTTGGGGGTTCTTGCTAACTATGGCTACACCTTC	CASSLGVLANYGYTF
TRBV19	TRBJ2-3	NA	NA	TGTGCCAGTAGTAAACGGAGACGTAGCACAGATACGCAGTATTTT	CASSKRRRSTDTQYF
TRBV6-5	TRBJ2-7	NA	NA	TGTGCCAGCAGTTATCAGGGACACTCCTACGAGCAGTACTTC	CASSYQGHSYEQYF
TRBV4-2	TRBJ2-3	NA	once	TGTGCCAGCAGCCCCACCAGGGGGGCGCAGTATTTT	CASSPTRGAQYF
TRBV5-1	TRBJ2-2	NA	NA	TGCGCCAGCAGCTTGAGTGGGCCTGACACCGGGGAGCTGTTTTTT	CASSLSGPDTGELFF
TRBV27	TRBJ2-7	TRBD2	NA	TGTGCCAGCAGTTTAGCCTCTAACGGGGGGACCTACGAGCAGTACTTC	CASSLASNGGTYEQYF
TRBV19	TRBJ1-1	TRBD1	NA	TGTGCCAGACAACAGGGGGCCAGCCAAGCTTTCTTT	CARQQGASQAFF
TRBV6-1	TRBJ2-5	NA	NA	TGTGCCAGCAGTGAAGCGGGCGGTGGGGAGACCCAGTACTTC	CASSEAGGGETQYF
TRBV18	TRBJ2-7	TRBD2	NA	TGTGCCAGCTCAGAACCGGGACTAGCGGGAGGCCTGGGTTACGAGCAGTACTTC	CASSEPGLAGGLGYEQYF